By its share, the clone carrying this T cell receptor delta chain is medium-sized. The sample is drawn from a study of delta chains in infants with herpesvirus infections. On the study more broadly: From birth, Ugandan infants were followed prospectively for primary CMV infection.

Reverse transcription of PBMC RNA used primers specific for the gamma and delta chains. TCRdb re-called clones from the RT-PCR reads using CATT. The table has around 1,500 delta-chain clones, 21% seen once. The source material was peripheral blood, sampled at time point 2 of longitudinal follow-up. This clonotype originated in a human donor who was a Ugandan infant, either HIV-exposed or HIV-unexposed (not recorded which).

For the CDR3, the DNA is TGTGCTCTTGTTGAGGCTTCTTTTTACTTCTACACCGATAAACTCATCTTT. This translates into CALVEASFYFYTDKLIF. V is TRDV1 and J is TRDJ1; D call uncertain. The CDR3 loop spans 17 amino acids. Germline V CDR1 and CDR2: TSWWSYY, QGS. V was shortened by 7 bases and J by 0 bases, with 21 bases between the two germline ends.